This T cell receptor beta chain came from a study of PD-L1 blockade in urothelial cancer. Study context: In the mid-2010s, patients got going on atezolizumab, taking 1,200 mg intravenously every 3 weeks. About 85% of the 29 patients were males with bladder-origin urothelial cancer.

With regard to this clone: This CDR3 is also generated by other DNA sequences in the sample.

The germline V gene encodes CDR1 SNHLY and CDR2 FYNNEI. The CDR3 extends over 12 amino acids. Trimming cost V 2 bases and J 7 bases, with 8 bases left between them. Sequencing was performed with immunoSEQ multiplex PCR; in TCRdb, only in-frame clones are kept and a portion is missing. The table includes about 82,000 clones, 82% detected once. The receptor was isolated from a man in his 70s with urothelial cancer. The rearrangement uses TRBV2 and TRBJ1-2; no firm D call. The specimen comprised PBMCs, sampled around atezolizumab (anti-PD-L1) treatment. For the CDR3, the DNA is TGTGCCAGCAGTGAAAGCCCGGGTGGCTACACCTTC. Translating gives CASSESPGGYTF.